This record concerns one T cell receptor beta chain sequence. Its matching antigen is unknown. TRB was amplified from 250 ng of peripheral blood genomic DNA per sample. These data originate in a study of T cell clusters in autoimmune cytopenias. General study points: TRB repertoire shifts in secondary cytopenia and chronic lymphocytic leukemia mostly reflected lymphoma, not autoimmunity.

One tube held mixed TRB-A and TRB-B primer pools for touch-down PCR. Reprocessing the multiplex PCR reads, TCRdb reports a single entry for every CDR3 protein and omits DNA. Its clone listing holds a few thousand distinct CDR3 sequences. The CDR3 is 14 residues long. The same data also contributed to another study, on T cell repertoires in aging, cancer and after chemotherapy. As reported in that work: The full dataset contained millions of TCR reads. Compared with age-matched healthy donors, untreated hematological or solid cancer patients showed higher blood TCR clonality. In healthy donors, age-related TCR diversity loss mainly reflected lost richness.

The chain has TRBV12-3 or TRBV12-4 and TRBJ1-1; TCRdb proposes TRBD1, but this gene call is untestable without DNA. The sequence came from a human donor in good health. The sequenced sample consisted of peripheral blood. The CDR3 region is CASSWDISNTEAFF.